These 5 T cell receptor beta chains share one sample of origin, sequenced in a study of CD8+ T cells in alopecia areata. Sequencing used cDNA as its template, made by extracting RNA and reverse transcribing it. Profiling relied on immunoSEQ multiplex PCR, and the TCRdb table lists in-frame clones only, not all of them. The repertoire consists of under 350,000 clones, none detected only once. Cutaneous lymph nodes were pooled and cells sorted by CD4, CD8alpha, NKG2D, NKG2ACE and more. The sequenced sample consisted of CD4+ T cells sorted from a lymph node. The receptors were sampled from a C3H/HeJ mouse with alopecia areata. Mouse MHC haplotype: H2-k.

In the case of this clone: Mouse germline and gene names are used. The read comes to an end 4 residues before the CDR3 does, leaving the germline J gene to fill in the end. This sample includes further DNA sequences coding for the same CDR3. The gene calls are TRBV19 and TRBJ2-7, with TRBD1 matching over 10 bases. This CDR3 is built from 14 residues. Germline loops: CDR1 FNHDT, CDR2 SITEND (reference sequence). CDR3 DNA, as far as it was read: TGTGCCAGCAGTATAAAGGACAGGGGGTAT. It codes for CASSIKDRGY. The full CDR3 protein reads CASSIKDRGYEQYF. Looking up the rest from reference TRBV19 and TRBJ2-7 gives the full variable domain: GGIITQTPKFLIGQEGQKLTLKCQQNFNHDTMYWYRQDSGKGLRLIYYSITENDLQKGDLSEGYDASREKKSSFSLTVTSAQKNEMAVFLCASSIKDRGYEQYFGPGTRLTVL.

This clone was counted only a few times. Gene labels here are mouse ones. From the germline J gene comes the end of the CDR3, since the read stops 4 residues before it. Other DNA sequences in this specimen translate into the identical CDR3. The chain recombines TRBV13-1 with TRBJ2-7; TRBD2 agrees at 10 bases. There are 14 residues in the CDR3. The V gene end was trimmed by 1 base and the J gene end by 2 bases; junction bases not matched to a gene: 0. Germline-derived CDR1 and CDR2 are NSHNY and SYGAGN. The DNA read from the CDR3 is TGTGCCAGCAGTGATACTGGGGGGGCCTAT. This translates into CASSDTGGAY. The full CDR3 reads CASSDTGGAYEQYF.

This clone occurred a few times. The germline and genes are mouse ones. Read coverage stops 4 residues before the CDR3 terminus; the germline J gene supplies the remainder. The sample carries other DNA sequences with the same CDR3. The rearrangement links TRBV19 to TRBJ2-2; 8 positions agree with TRBD1. Per the germline V gene, CDR1 is FNHDT and CDR2 is SITEND (reference sequence). The ends lost 5 bases at V and 4 bases at J; junction bases unmatched: 7. The CDR3 is 15 residues long. This CDR3 is CASSPQGAGTGQLYF. The sequenced part of the CDR3 DNA is TGTGCCAGCAGCCCTCAGGGGGCGGGCACCGGG.

This clone was found a few times. Gene names are mouse gene names. The missing CDR3 end, 4 residues past where the read stops, is filled in from the germline J gene. The rearrangement joins TRBV19 to TRBJ2-5; 11 bases are a match to TRBD2. Germline CDR1 FNHDT, CDR2 SITEND (reference sequence). V gave up 2 bases and J gave up 2 bases; unmatched junction bases: 1. The CDR3 sequence is 15 residues long. This chain's CDR3 is CASSMTGGVQDTQYF. Incomplete CDR3 DNA: TGTGCCAGCAGTATGACTGGGGGGGTCCAAGAC.

In this sample, this clone turned up a few times. Genes and germline are mouse. The read stops 4 residues short of the end of the CDR3; the missing end is completed from the germline J gene. J is TRBJ1-2 and V is TRBV19; 8 bases agree with TRBD1. This CDR3 region has 15 residues. Germline loops: CDR1 FNHDT, CDR2 SITEND (reference sequence). The ends lost 3 bases at V and 3 bases at J; junction bases unmatched: 7. The CDR3: CASSTQTGVDSDYTF. The CDR3 DNA, read in part, is TGTGCCAGCAGTACCCAGACAGGGGTGGACTCC.